This is a list of T cell receptor beta chains from one sample in a study of CD8 T cells in ankylosing spondylitis. TCRdb reanalysed the 5' RACE reads using MiXCR and keeps one entry per CDR3 protein. The sample consists of some 240,000 distinct CDR3 sequences, more than 20% of them appearing once. Sample: blood, either unsorted or a sorted T cell fraction (not recorded which). These receptors were collected from a male donor with ankylosing spondylitis or in good health (not recorded which). The conserved cysteine and the conserved F or W are not part of the CDR3 here. The order of the fields is CDR3 protein, J gene, V gene.

ATAQGSNQPQH | TRBJ1-5 | TRBV24-1
SARLAGGNTDTQY | TRBJ2-3 | TRBV20-1
SATTGQGQPQH | TRBJ1-5 | TRBV20-1
SAPRPEKLF | TRBJ1-4 | TRBV20-1
ASSPGRHEAF | TRBJ1-1 | TRBV7-8
ASSLDWGLAETQY | TRBJ2-5 | TRBV12-3/TRBV12-4
ASSRWGKTGANVLT | TRBJ2-6 | TRBV12-3/TRBV12-4
ASSFGGRGRSYEQY | TRBJ2-7 | TRBV12-3/TRBV12-4
ASSLEERGRETQY | TRBJ2-5 | TRBV5-5
SARDFIQETQY | TRBJ2-5 | TRBV20-1
ASSLPSAGGTGELF | TRBJ2-2 | TRBV7-6
ATSRDPGGVFTDTQY | TRBJ2-3 | TRBV15
ASSVLAGGHYEQY | TRBJ2-7 | TRBV2